These 21 T cell receptor beta chains came from one sample sequenced in a study of T cells in Graves' hyperthyroidism and ophthalmopathy. Amplification of TCR beta CDR3 regions was performed using RNA transcripts as template. The TCR CDR3 first-round RT-PCR relied on the HTBI primer set. TCRdb re-derived calls from the multiplex PCR reads in MiXCR, one entry per CDR3 protein. Found here are around 600,000 distinct CDR3 sequences, more than 12% of them singletons; the top ten hold approximately 12%. The sample was blood. These receptors were obtained from a woman aged 45-65 years with Graves' ophthalmopathy.

This clonotype was found a few times. The chain couples TRBV6-1 to TRBJ2-7; 9 nucleotides agree with TRBD1. Per the germline V gene, CDR1 is MNHNS and CDR2 is SASEGT. This CDR3 has 17 residues. The ends lost 6 bases at V and 4 bases at J; junction bases unmatched: 16. This CDR3 is CASRPGQGRTLTYEQYF. CDR3 coding DNA: TGTGCCAGCAGACCCGGACAGGGGCGAACCCTTACATACGAGCAGTACTTC.

This clonotype was recorded many times. The chain is built from TRBV20-1 and TRBJ2-3, with D perhaps given as TRBD1 or TRBD2 (5 bases each). Looked up from germline, CDR1 is DFQATT and CDR2 is SNEGSKA (reference sequence). The length of the CDR3 is 13 residues. V was cut by 4 bases and J by 2 bases, with 10 bases left in between. As DNA, the CDR3 is TGCAGTGCTACCGGGGACGCCACAGATACGCAGTATTTT. It is translated as CSATGDATDTQYF.

Only one count was recorded for this clonotype. A much larger clone lies one base from this, so it may be a read error. Since no conserved phenylalanine or tryptophan closes the CDR3, a read error is the likely cause. The CDR3 spells CASSLTGPAGGYTS. The CDR3 DNA follows: TGTGCCAGCAGCTTGACAGGGCCAGCGGGAGGCTACACCTCC. The chain has TRBV6-2 or TRBV6-3 and TRBJ1-2; 7 positions match TRBD1. With 6 bases clipped from V and 8 bases from J, the junction kept 12 bases outside the gene matches. This CDR3 has 14 residues. Germline CDR1 and CDR2: MNHEY and SVGEGT.

This clonotype showed up just a few times. The genes are TRBV6-2 or TRBV6-3 and TRBJ2-2; unclear D gene. Trimming pared 10 bases from V and 5 bases from J, leaving 14 bases between. The CDR3 extends over 13 amino acids. Germline lookup yields CDR1 MNHEY and CDR2 SVGEGT. CDR3 DNA: TGTGCCACCCACGGAGTTGGTACCGGGGAGCTGTTTTTT. Protein product: CATHGVGTGELFF.

This chain uses TRBV18 with TRBJ2-2; D not certain. CDR1 is KGHSH, CDR2 LQKENI, per germline. The CDR3 consists of 12 residues. V was clipped by 6 bases and J by 7 bases, with 9 bases between them. CDR3 amino acids: CASSLQRGELFF. The DNA for the CDR3 is TGTGCCAGCTCCCTACAACGCGGGGAGCTGTTTTTT.

This clonotype was detected many times. This sequence joins TRBV28 and TRBJ2-5, with 10 bases matching TRBD2. The CDR3 consists of 15 residues. Germline V CDR1 and CDR2: MDHEN, SYDVKM. V trimming: 8 bases; J trimming: 3 bases; junction bases outside the gene matches: 9. CDR3 protein: CASVTLTSGKETQYF. CDR3 nucleotides: TGTGCCAGCGTTACCCTTACTAGCGGGAAAGAGACCCAGTACTTC.

The chain carries TRBV29-1 and TRBJ1-3, with 7 bases aligning to TRBD1. The CDR3 is made up of 18 amino acids. Germline assignment: CDR1 SQVTM and CDR2 ANQGSEA. Trimming took 7 bases from V and 0 from J; bases not matched to a gene: 18. CDR3 sequence reads: CSEKQRQGLEGSGNTIYF. CDR3 bases: TGCAGCGAGAAACAACGACAGGGATTGGAGGGCTCTGGAAACACCATATATTTT.

The table lists this clonotype with many counts. This chain joins TRBV3-1 and TRBJ1-3; D is unresolved. The CDR3 consists of 14 residues. From germline, CDR1 is LGHDT and CDR2 YNNKEL (reference sequence). Trimming took 4 bases from V and 0 from J, leaving 7 bases between them. The CDR3 is CASSLMSSGNTIYF. CDR3 coding DNA: TGTGCCAGCAGCCTCATGAGCTCTGGAAACACCATATATTTT.

This clonotype was seen many times. The chain employs TRBV14 and TRBJ2-7; a possible D gene is TRBD1 (6 bases). Trimming removed 2 bases from V and 7 bases from J, with 15 bases in between. This CDR3 is built from 14 residues. Germline assignment: CDR1 SGHDN and CDR2 FVKESK. The CDR3 DNA reads TGTGCCAGCAGCCAAAACAGGGCCCTGGGGGAGCAGTACTTC. It codes for CASSQNRALGEQYF.

V is TRBV9 and J is TRBJ2-1; TRBD2 aligns across 7 bases. Germline loops: CDR1 SGDLS, CDR2 YYNGEE. J was trimmed by 1 base and V by 0 bases; bases with no gene match: 13. CDR3 length: 19 amino acids. In DNA, the CDR3 is TGTGCCAGCAGCGTAGAGGATACGAGGCGGGAGTTATCCTACAATGAGCAGTTCTTC. This codes for CASSVEDTRRELSYNEQFF.

This clonotype turned up a few times. The chain is built from TRBV29-1 and TRBJ2-1, with D unclear. The V and J ends lost 4 bases and 3 bases respectively, with 1 base between them. The CDR3 contains 10 residues. Germline V gene lookup returns CDR1 SQVTM and CDR2 ANQGSEA. This chain's CDR3 is CSVGYNEQFF. The CDR3 DNA is TGCAGCGTTGGCTACAATGAGCAGTTCTTC.

The gene calls are TRBV10-3 and TRBJ2-1; tentatively, D is TRBD2 (5 bases). Trimming took 3 bases from V and 13 from J, leaving 13 bases between them. The CDR3 is made up of 12 amino acids. Per germline, CDR1 ENHRY and CDR2 SYGVKD. The CDR3 protein is CAISDLHPGQFF. The CDR3 DNA is TGTGCCATCAGTGACCTCCACCCGGGACAGTTCTTC.

The gene calls are TRBV6-1 and TRBJ2-7; perhaps TRBD2 as D (5 bases). Per the germline V gene, CDR1 is MNHNS and CDR2 is SASEGT. The CDR3 has 12 amino acids. The ends were cut back, 11 bases at V and 3 bases at J, with 14 bases in the middle. The CDR3 sequence is CAGNQLGYEQYF. The CDR3 region has the DNA TGTGCCGGCAATCAACTAGGCTACGAGCAGTACTTC.

The chain employs TRBV9 and TRBJ2-6; D perhaps matches TRBD1 (6 bases). This CDR3 is built from 21 residues. Germline V lookup: CDR1 SGDLS, CDR2 YYNGEE. Deletions cut 4 bases from V and 0 bases from J, with 26 bases between. CDR3 sequence reads: CASSSSLGDTEHYSGANVLTF. For the CDR3, the DNA is TGTGCCAGCAGCTCATCACTAGGGGACACGGAACACTACTCTGGGGCCAACGTCCTGACTTTC.

V is TRBV7-9 and J is TRBJ1-2, with D unresolved. This CDR3 has 15 residues. Trimming stripped 5 bases from V and 4 bases from J, with 17 bases between. Germline-derived CDR1 and CDR2 are SEHNR and FQNEAQ (reference sequence). The CDR3 protein is CASSVDLGRTYGYTF. DNA for the CDR3: TGTGCCAGCAGCGTAGATCTTGGGCGGACCTATGGCTACACCTTC.

The chain uses TRBV5-8 and TRBJ2-2, with D perhaps matching TRBD1 (6 bases). The CDR3 has 15 residues. The V gene's germline CDR1 is SGHTS and CDR2 YDEGEE. Trimming left V 0 bases short and J 6 bases short, with 12 bases between. The CDR3 coding sequence is TGTGCCAGCAGCTTGGACAGGGTCAAGGCCGGGGAGCTGTTTTTT. Its translation: CASSLDRVKAGELFF.

This clonotype was seen only once. This chain joins TRBV28 and TRBJ2-2, with D possibly TRBD2 on 6 matching bases. The length of the CDR3 is 15 residues. Between the trimmed V and J ends, which lost 5 bases and 5 bases, there was a span of 15 bases. Per the germline V gene, CDR1 is MDHEN and CDR2 is SYDVKM. In DNA form, the CDR3 reads TGTGCCAGCAGTCTTCTAGCGAAGAAAACCGGGGAGCTGTTTTTT. Translating it yields CASSLLAKKTGELFF. The variable domain in full, completed from reference TRBV28 and TRBJ2-2, reads DVKVTQSSRYLVKRTGEKVFLECVQDMDHENMFWYRQDPGLGLRLIYFSYDVKMKEKGDIPEGYSVSREKKERFSLILESASTNQTSMYLCASSLLAKKTGELFFGEGSRLTVL.

In its sample, this clonotype was seen many times. The chain combines TRBV3-2 with TRBJ2-1; TRBD2, the table's D call, lacks a check against the DNA. TRBV3-2 is annotated as a pseudogene. CDR3 size: 18 residues. CDR3 sequence reads: CASSQETSGWTFYNEQFF. In DNA form, the CDR3 reads TGTGCCAGCAGCCAAGAGACTAGCGGGTGGACTTTTTACAATGAGCAGTTCTTC.

This clonotype was seen at least ten times. The V gene is TRBV7-9, the J gene TRBJ2-7; no definite D call. CDR1 SEHNR and CDR2 FQNEAQ come from the germline V gene (reference sequence). This CDR3 has 11 residues. Trimming pared 4 bases from V and 5 bases from J, leaving 6 bases between. Written as DNA, the CDR3 is TGTGCCAGCAGCTACGACCACGAGCAGTACTTC. Translating it yields CASSYDHEQYF. The full variable domain, its missing parts supplied by reference TRBV7-9 and TRBJ2-7, is DTGVSQNPRHKITKRGQNVTFRCDPISEHNRLYWYRQTLGQGPEFLTYFQNEAQLEKSRLLSDRFSAERPKGSFSTLEIQRTEQGDSAMYLCASSYDHEQYFGPGTRLTVT.

This clonotype was recorded many times. V gene TRBV2 combines with J gene TRBJ2-1; 12 bases align to TRBD2. J gave up 5 bases and V 6 bases, and 5 bases lay outside the gene matches. This CDR3 has 15 residues. Germline values: CDR1 SNHLY, CDR2 FYNNEI. The CDR3 nucleotides read TGTGCCAGCAGAACCACTAGCGGGAGGCACAATGAGCAGTTCTTC. Translation: CASRTTSGRHNEQFF.

The CDR3 loop is CASSPRTGGVLYGYTF. For the CDR3, the DNA is TGTGCCAGTAGTCCGCGGACAGGTGGGGTCCTCTATGGCTACACCTTC. The chain couples TRBV19 to TRBJ1-2; TRBD1 agrees at 7 bases. CDR1 and CDR2 (germline): LNHDA, SQIVND (reference sequence). The CDR3 spans 16 residues. J lost 4 bases, V lost 5 bases, and 13 bases had no gene match.